This T cell receptor (beta chain) is drawn from a study of blood T cell repertoires in COVID-19 (dated by TCRdb to the early 2020s). Looking at the study overall: Samples covering the acute and convalescent phases of COVID-19 were provided by collaborators in the United States, Italy and Spain. The material from the prospective study consisted of cDNA or gDNA derived from T cells, B-cell-depleted T cells, or PBMCs. Nearly every sample came with metadata listing a de-identified subject ID, COVID-19 status, age in years and sex. A freely available public database, intended as a resource for researchers studying the immune response to SARS-CoV-2, is where the repertoires were released. HLA class I and class II types, where available, came from metadata supplied by the sample provider rather than from assay-based typing. Samples came from the ongoing ImmuneRACE study (first 160 participants) plus 1,254 subjects from 6 global collaborators. Deeply sampled blood TCRbeta repertoires from subjects exposed to, actively infected with, or recovered from COVID-19 were included in the dataset.

The paper as a whole reports these results and caveats: How much clinical and demographic metadata was included differed by source and by participant, and the metadata was provided uncurated.

Germline trimming amounts to 7 bases on V and 4 bases on J, with 5 as the count of junction bases outside the gene matches. Based on the germline V gene, the CDR1 and CDR2 sequences are SGHDT and YYEEEE. There are 13 amino acids in the CDR3, from cysteine to phenylalanine inclusive. Only the CDR3 portion is preserved as DNA: 39 bases, with reading frame beginning at the first base. The immunoSEQ Assay, a bias-controlled multiplex PCR, was used to amplify TCRbeta CDR3 regions from genomic DNA. Per the authors' processing: The number of nucleated cells in each sample was estimated by amplification of reference gene primers within the assay. To quantify the absolute abundance of each unique TCRbeta CDR3 rearrangement, sequence reads were collapsed and filtered. For each sample, productive Simpson clonality was calculated by taking the square root of Simpson's diversity index across productive rearrangements. The clones in this table, taken by TCRdb from immuneACCESS, are in-frame only. Not every clone is retained; where verified, under half of the shortfall comes from an unresolved V gene, and the cause of the rest is unknown. The DNA gave D and trimming, while V, J and clone size come from that table. This sample is represented by tens of thousands of clones; approximately 84% of them were singletons. The top ten hold roughly a tenth of the sample.

One collaborating source in Seattle enrolled patients while the patients were actively infected and followed the patients over time throughout the course of disease. Whole blood was collected in K2EDTA tubes by collaborating institutions according to the institutions' own protocols. For TCRbeta analysis, collaborator samples were shipped as frozen whole blood, as isolated PBMCs, or as DNA extracted from either sample type. To note about this clone: This receptor's antigen is unknown. Qualities for individual bases were not recorded, and no much larger clone is one base off.

The V and J genes are TRBV5-6 and TRBJ2-1, with TRBD1 matching 7 junction bases. This TCR was recovered from a man older than 75 with COVID-19, enrolled during active disease. The source material was peripheral blood. In nucleotide form, the sequence is TGTGCCAGCGGGACAGACTTTTACAATGAGCAGTTCTTC. Its protein reads: CASGTDFYNEQFF.